This T cell receptor beta chain was recovered during a study of identical twins' blood T cells. Overall study: Approximately twelve libraries, six alpha and six beta, gave some 52 million reads.

V was cut by 1 base and J by 0 bases, with 14 bases left in between. Germline V gives CDR1 DFQATT, CDR2 SNEGSKA (reference sequence). This CDR3 comprises 16 residues. TCR cDNA libraries came from RNA via a modified published protocol. Via MiXCR, TCRdb re-called the 5' RACE reads, giving one row per CDR3 protein. The data hold 300,000 to 400,000 distinct CDR3 sequences, with roughly 28% observed a single time. The clonotype was recovered from a woman aged 18 to 49 in good health. This chain links TRBV20-1 with TRBJ2-3; D is uncertain. Specimen: PBMCs. The CDR3 DNA reads TGCAGTGCTAGAGCTTTCCTGATATATAGCACAGATACGCAGTATTTT. Its translation is CSARAFLIYSTDTQYF.